Presented here are 18 T cell receptor beta chains from one specimen sequenced in a study of naive and memory T cell subsets. An equimolar mix of two oligonucleotides served as the beta constant-region primer for TRBC1 and TRBC2. One entry per CDR3 protein results from TCRdb running MiXCR on the UMI-ligation and nested PCR reads. The data contain roughly 140,000 distinct CDR3 sequences, about a sixth of them singletons. Sequencing input: naive CD4+ T cells from blood. The source of these receptors is a human donor in good health.

This clonotype was observed a handful of times. The chain carries TRBV5-1 and TRBJ2-1, with 9 bases lining up with TRBD1. Germline CDR1 reads SGHRS; CDR2 reads YFSETQ. This CDR3 is built from 14 residues. The V and J ends lost 0 bases and 8 bases, in that order; junction bases with no gene match: 3. The CDR3 loop reads CASSLEGQGDEQFF. CDR3 bases: TGCGCCAGCAGCTTGGAGGGACAGGGCGATGAGCAGTTCTTC.

This clonotype has a handful of counts. CDR3 in amino acids: CSARVDSPLGQFF. As DNA, the CDR3 is TGCAGTGCTAGAGTGGACTCACCTCTTGGGCAGTTCTTC. This rearrangement joins TRBV20-1 to TRBJ2-1, with TRBD2 as a possible D gene (5 bases). Trimming cost V 1 base and J 12 bases, with 16 bases left between them. The CDR3 is made up of 13 amino acids. Germline V gene lookup returns CDR1 DFQATT and CDR2 SNEGSKA (reference sequence).

The chain combines TRBV7-9 with TRBJ2-3; the D is unclear. The CDR3 sequence is 14 residues long. Trimming cost V 6 bases and J 0 bases, with 10 bases left between them. CDR1 is SEHNR and CDR2 is FQNEAQ in the germline V gene (reference sequence). This CDR3 is CASRITASTDTQYF. In nucleotides, the CDR3 is TGTGCCAGCAGGATAACCGCTAGCACAGATACGCAGTATTTT.

The chain joins TRBV19 to TRBJ2-7; 7 bases match TRBD1. The germline V gene encodes CDR1 LNHDA and CDR2 SQIVND (reference sequence). The CDR3 loop spans 14 amino acids. Losses at the gene ends were 4 bases for V and 1 base for J; bases not matched to a gene: 4. The CDR3 DNA reads TGTGCCAGTAGTACTCCGGGACAGTCCTACGAGCAGTACTTC. It yields the protein CASSTPGQSYEQYF.

This chain's CDR3 is CSARAQGPRLGYEQYF. CDR3 coding DNA: TGCAGTGCTAGAGCACAGGGGCCCCGCTTAGGGTACGAGCAGTACTTC. The gene calls are TRBV20-1 and TRBJ2-7; 7 bases map to TRBD1. Unmatched junction bases numbered 13, after V lost 1 base and J lost 4 bases. CDR3 size: 16 residues. Germline V gene data show CDR1 as DFQATT and CDR2 as SNEGSKA (reference sequence).

This clonotype was seen ten or more times. The chain is built from TRBV7-9 and TRBJ2-7, with D perhaps TRBD1 or TRBD2 (5 bases each). Germline V CDR1 and CDR2: SEHNR, FQNEAQ (reference sequence). The CDR3 is 14 residues long. With 2 bases removed from V and 2 bases from J, the gap between germline ends came to 10 bases. The CDR3 loop reads CASSLIEGPYEQYF. The CDR3 DNA reads TGTGCCAGCAGCTTAATCGAGGGGCCCTACGAGCAGTACTTC.

This chain links TRBV29-1 with TRBJ2-5; possible D gene TRBD1, 6 bases. This CDR3 comprises 14 residues. CDR1 and CDR2 from the germline V gene are SQVTM and ANQGSEA. The ends were cut back, 6 bases at V and 4 bases at J, with 18 bases in the middle. CDR3 in amino acids: CSVTGTQVGETQYF. In nucleotides, the CDR3 is TGCAGCGTAACCGGGACACAAGTAGGAGAGACCCAGTACTTC.

This clonotype was found a few times. The genes are TRBV7-9 and TRBJ1-6; tentatively, D is TRBD1 (5 bases). V was shortened by 1 base and J by 10 bases, with 8 bases between the two germline ends. In germline, CDR1 is SEHNR, CDR2 FQNEAQ (reference sequence). The CDR3 is 13 amino acids. CDR3 amino acids: CASSLVEGSPLHF. The CDR3 bases are TGTGCCAGCAGCTTAGTGGAGGGGTCACCCCTCCACTTT.

This sequence joins TRBV24-1 and TRBJ2-3; D is perhaps TRBD1 (6 bases). This CDR3 has 15 amino acids. The V gene lost 0 bases and the J gene lost 1 base, with 7 bases spanning the gap. Germline CDR1 KGHDR, CDR2 SFDVKD. For the CDR3, the DNA is TGTGCCACCAGTGATTTGAACAGGGGCACAGATACGCAGTATTTT. It specifies CATSDLNRGTDTQYF.

This clonotype was counted a few times. As DNA, the CDR3 is TGTGCCAGCAGTACCAGCGGGGATCCGATCATGTCCTACGAGCAGTACTTC. Translating gives CASSTSGDPIMSYEQYF. The chain uses TRBV12-3 or TRBV12-4 and TRBJ2-7; 7 positions agree with TRBD2. This CDR3 comprises 17 residues. The ends lost 5 bases at V and 1 base at J; junction bases unmatched: 14.

This chain connects TRBV7-9 to TRBJ1-1; D is unresolved. V lost 11 bases to trimming and J lost 2 bases, with 6 bases between them. CDR1 SEHNR and CDR2 FQNEAQ come from the germline V gene (reference sequence). The CDR3 extends over 10 amino acids. The CDR3 DNA follows: TGTGCCGGATGTAACACTGAAGCTTTCTTT. Protein: CAGCNTEAFF.

This clonotype was seen only a few times. In DNA, the CDR3 is TGCAGTGCAGGACAGGGGAACACTGAAGCTTTCTTT. It codes for CSAGQGNTEAFF. This rearrangement joins TRBV20-1 to TRBJ1-1; 8 positions match TRBD1. From germline, CDR1 is DFQATT and CDR2 SNEGSKA (reference sequence). V lost 6 bases, J lost 1 base, and 1 base stayed unmatched. CDR3 length: 12 residues.

The CDR3 protein is CSASQPGSPGDQYF. CDR3 nucleotide sequence: TGCAGTGCTTCCCAACCGGGCTCCCCCGGGGACCAGTACTTC. V is TRBV20-1 and J is TRBJ2-5, with D possibly matching TRBD2 (5 bases). The germline CDR1 and CDR2 sequences are DFQATT and SNEGSKA (reference sequence). The CDR3 is 14 residues long. With 5 bases removed from V and 10 bases from J, the gap between germline ends came to 23 bases.

The chain uses TRBV6-5 and TRBJ2-1, with a possible D match to TRBD2 (5 bases). Germline V CDR1 and CDR2: MNHEY, SVGAGI. The CDR3 runs to 15 residues. Trimming removed 5 bases from V and 4 bases from J, with 15 bases in between. The CDR3 here is CASSASYGRYNEQFF. The CDR3, as DNA: TGTGCCAGCAGTGCTAGCTACGGCCGTTACAATGAGCAGTTCTTC.

The rearrangement joins TRBV11-2 to TRBJ2-7; D is tentatively TRBD1 or TRBD2 (5 bases each). Germline V gene lookup returns CDR1 SGHAT and CDR2 FQNNGV. Deletions cut 0 bases from V and 2 bases from J, with 11 bases between. The CDR3 runs 15 residues. The CDR3 here is CASSLELGPPYEQYF. The CDR3 DNA reads TGTGCCAGCAGCTTAGAACTGGGACCACCCTACGAGCAGTACTTC. Drawing the rest from reference TRBV11-2 and TRBJ2-7, the complete variable domain is EAGVAQSPRYKIIEKRQSVAFWCNPISGHATLYWYQQILGQGPKLLIQFQNNGVVDDSQLPKDRFSAERLKGVDSTLKIQPAKLEDSAVYLCASSLELGPPYEQYFGPGTRLTVT.

The rearrangement uses TRBV20-1 and TRBJ2-3; the match to TRBD2 covers 7 bases. The CDR3 consists of 14 residues. Germline assignment: CDR1 DFQATT and CDR2 SNEGSKA (reference sequence). Losses at the gene ends were 5 bases for V and 6 bases for J; bases not matched to a gene: 11. The chain's CDR3 is CSALEGGPSDTQYF. Written as DNA, the CDR3 is TGCAGTGCTTTGGAGGGAGGGCCGTCGGATACGCAGTATTTT.

This clonotype has a handful of counts. V gene TRBV12-3 or TRBV12-4 combines with J gene TRBJ1-1, with 9 bases identical to TRBD1. J lost 4 bases, V lost 7 bases, and 7 bases had no gene match. The CDR3 sequence is 14 residues long. CDR3 amino acids: CASTPGQGSTEAFF. The CDR3 nucleotides read TGTGCCAGCACCCCGGGACAGGGAAGCACTGAAGCTTTCTTT.

The chain has TRBV5-8 and TRBJ1-5; 7 bases are shared with TRBD1. Germline V CDR1 and CDR2: SGHTS, YDEGEE. J gave up 0 bases and V 4 bases, and 7 bases lay outside the gene matches. This CDR3 spans 16 amino acids. The CDR3 DNA reads as TGTGCCAGCAGCACCGGACAGGTGTATAGCAATCAGCCCCAGCATTTT. This gives the protein CASSTGQVYSNQPQHF.